This entry lists 14 T cell receptor beta chains sequenced from one sample in a study of T cell repertoires in cytomegalovirus infection (dated by TCRdb to the late 2010s). Sequencing instrument: Illumina HiSeq 1500. TCRdb cleaned the public reads at Q25 with fastp, built clones with MiXCR and kept in-frame beta chains. Each record represents a unique CDR3 protein, reported with the most common genes and DNA among its rows. Across this sample there are some 240,000 distinct CDR3 sequences, with about a sixth seen only once. Around half of the sample belongs to the ten largest clones. The sequenced sample was CD8+ T cells from PBMCs. These receptor sequences come from a human donor in good health (CMV status not recorded). Some clones in this sample may be carry-over from other donors' samples.

This clonotype was recorded at least ten times. The V gene is TRBV7-9, the J gene TRBJ2-1, with D unresolved. This CDR3 contains 15 residues. V lost 4 bases to trimming and J lost 3 bases, with 13 bases between them. CDR1 is SEHNR, CDR2 FQNEAQ, per germline (reference sequence). The CDR3 loop is CASSSSRILYNEQFF. The CDR3 nucleotides read TGTGCCAGCAGCTCCTCACGGATTCTCTACAATGAGCAGTTCTTC.

The CDR3 coding sequence is TGTGCCACCAGCAGAGCCAGGCAGGACAGATCCTACGAGCAGTACTTC. It yields the protein CATSRARQDRSYEQYF. The V call is TRBV15, the J call TRBJ2-7; perhaps TRBD1 as D (6 bases). Trimming cost V 1 base and J 1 base, with 14 bases left between them. The CDR3 runs 16 residues. The germline V gene has CDR1 LNHNV and CDR2 YYDKDF (reference sequence).

The chain carries TRBV6-6 and TRBJ2-7; the D call may be TRBD1 or TRBD2 (6 bases each). Germline CDR1 reads MNHNY; CDR2 reads SVGAGI (reference sequence). This CDR3 spans 16 amino acids. Trimming removed 6 bases at V and 5 bases at J, with 23 bases between. The CDR3 loop is CASRTGWGARWHEQYF. The CDR3 region has the DNA TGTGCCAGCAGAACAGGATGGGGGGCGCGGTGGCACGAGCAGTACTTC.

The chain recombines TRBV5-6 with TRBJ1-5; no clear D. The germline V gene has CDR1 SGHDT and CDR2 YYEEEE. CDR3 length: 13 amino acids. V was clipped by 0 bases and J by 7 bases, with 8 bases between them. Here the CDR3 reads CASSLDGIQPQHF. DNA for the CDR3: TGTGCCAGCAGCTTGGACGGGATCCAGCCCCAGCATTTT.

The rearrangement links TRBV20-1 to TRBJ1-1, with a tentative D call TRBD1 (6 bases). Trimming removed 4 bases at V and 2 bases at J, with 11 bases between. Germline CDR1 DFQATT, CDR2 SNEGSKA (reference sequence). The CDR3 has 13 amino acids. CDR3 amino acids: CSATFRGNTEAFF. CDR3 DNA sequence: TGCAGTGCTACGTTCAGGGGAAACACTGAAGCTTTCTTT.

This clonotype was picked up many times. V usage is TRBV7-2 and J usage is TRBJ1-1; D remains unclear. The CDR3 consists of 14 residues. V dropped 2 bases and J dropped 3 bases, with 10 bases sitting between them. The germline V gene encodes CDR1 SGHTA and CDR2 FQGNSA. CDR3 amino acids: CASSLWPEDTEAFF. CDR3 sequence (DNA): TGTGCCAGCAGCTTATGGCCCGAGGACACTGAAGCTTTCTTT.

J is TRBJ2-7 and V is TRBV28; 7 nucleotides align to TRBD1. Germline loops: CDR1 MDHEN, CDR2 SYDVKM. The CDR3 is made up of 15 amino acids. J was trimmed by 3 bases and V by 8 bases; bases with no gene match: 13. The CDR3 DNA reads as TGTGCCAGCCGACAGAGACAGGGAATAGGCTACGAGCAGTACTTC. Protein product: CASRQRQGIGYEQYF.

The chain combines TRBV12-3 or TRBV12-4 with TRBJ2-5, with D possibly matching TRBD1 (5 bases). This CDR3 has 15 residues. Trimming shortened V by 1 base and J by 5 bases, and 14 bases separated the two germline ends. For the CDR3, the DNA is TGTGCCAGCAGTTTAGGTCGGCAGGGTGTGGAGACCCAGTACTTC. Translation: CASSLGRQGVETQYF.

This chain uses TRBV20-1 with TRBJ2-5; D unclear. The germline V gene has CDR1 DFQATT and CDR2 SNEGSKA (reference sequence). The CDR3 covers 18 residues. V shed 5 bases and J shed 1 base, with 26 bases lying between them. The CDR3 DNA reads as TGCAGTGCTCCACCCCCGAGCCAGGCCTTCCCAGGCCAAGAGACCCAGTACTTC. As protein: CSAPPPSQAFPGQETQYF.

The chain employs TRBV9 and TRBJ2-2; 8 bases line up with TRBD2. V dropped 3 bases and J dropped 0; count of bases not matched to a gene: 4. The CDR3 loop spans 16 amino acids. Germline values: CDR1 SGDLS, CDR2 YYNGEE. CDR3 sequence (DNA): TGTGCCAGCAGCGGCACTAGCGGCCCGAACACCGGGGAGCTGTTTTTT. Its translation: CASSGTSGPNTGELFF. The full variable domain, in which reference TRBV9 and TRBJ2-2 provide the parts outside the CDR3, is DSGVTQTPKHLITATGQRVTLRCSPRSGDLSVYWYQQSLDQGLQFLIQYYNGEERAKGNILERFSAQQFPDLHSELNLSSLELGDSALYFCASSGTSGPNTGELFFGEGSRLTVL.

The gene calls are TRBV7-2 and TRBJ2-5; D possibly corresponds to TRBD1 (5 bases). The CDR3 consists of 14 residues. V lost 2 bases, J lost 5 bases, and 12 bases lay in between. From germline, CDR1 is SGHTA and CDR2 FQGNSA. DNA for the CDR3: TGTGCCAGCAGCTTAACGATGGGGCAGGAGACCCAGTACTTC. Amino acids: CASSLTMGQETQYF.

This clonotype appeared many times. The gene calls are TRBV7-2 and TRBJ2-7; D not certain. Germline-derived CDR1 and CDR2 are SGHTA and FQGNSA. V lost 0 bases and J lost 2, with 8 bases in between. There are 14 residues in the CDR3. Here the CDR3 DNA reads TGTGCCAGCAGCTTAGCGGGCGTGACCTACGAGCAGTACTTC. Translating gives CASSLAGVTYEQYF. Together with reference TRBV7-2 and TRBJ2-7, the CDR3 gives the full variable domain: GAGVSQSPSNKVTEKGKDVELRCDPISGHTALYWYRQSLGQGLEFLIYFQGNSAPDKSGLPSDRFSAERTGGSVSTLTIQRTQQEDSAVYLCASSLAGVTYEQYFGPGTRLTVT.

The chain is built from TRBV5-5 and TRBJ2-1; unclear D gene. V lost 4 bases to trimming and J lost 5 bases, with 13 bases between them. From germline, CDR1 is SGHKS and CDR2 YYEKEE (reference sequence). The length of the CDR3 is 14 residues. CDR3 loop: CASSGPYGNNEQFF. DNA for the CDR3: TGTGCCAGCAGCGGGCCCTATGGAAACAATGAGCAGTTCTTC.

This chain joins TRBV6-6 and TRBJ2-7; 9 bases agree with TRBD1. There are 15 residues in the CDR3. V lost 6 bases and J lost 4; bases outside the gene matches: 10. The V gene's germline CDR1 is MNHNY and CDR2 SVGAGI (reference sequence). The CDR3 here is CASRSAGTGWYEQYF. Written as DNA, the CDR3 is TGTGCCAGCAGATCCGCCGGGACAGGGTGGTACGAGCAGTACTTC.